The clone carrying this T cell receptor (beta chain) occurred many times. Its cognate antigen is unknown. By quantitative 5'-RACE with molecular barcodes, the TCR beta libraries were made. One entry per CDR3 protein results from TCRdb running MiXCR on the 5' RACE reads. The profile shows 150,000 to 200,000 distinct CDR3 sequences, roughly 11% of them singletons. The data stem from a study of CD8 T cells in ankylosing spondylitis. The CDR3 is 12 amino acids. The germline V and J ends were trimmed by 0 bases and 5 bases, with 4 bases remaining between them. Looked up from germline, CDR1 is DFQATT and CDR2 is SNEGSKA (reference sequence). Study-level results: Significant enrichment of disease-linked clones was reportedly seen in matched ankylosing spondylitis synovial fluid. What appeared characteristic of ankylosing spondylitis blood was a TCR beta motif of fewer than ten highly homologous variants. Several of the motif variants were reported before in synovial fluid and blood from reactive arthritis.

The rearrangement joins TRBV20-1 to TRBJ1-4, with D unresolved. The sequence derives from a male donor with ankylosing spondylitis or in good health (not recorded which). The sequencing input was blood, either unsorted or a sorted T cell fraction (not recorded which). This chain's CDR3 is CSARDRNEKLFF. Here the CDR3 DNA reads TGCAGTGCTAGAGACCGAAATGAAAAACTGTTTTTT.